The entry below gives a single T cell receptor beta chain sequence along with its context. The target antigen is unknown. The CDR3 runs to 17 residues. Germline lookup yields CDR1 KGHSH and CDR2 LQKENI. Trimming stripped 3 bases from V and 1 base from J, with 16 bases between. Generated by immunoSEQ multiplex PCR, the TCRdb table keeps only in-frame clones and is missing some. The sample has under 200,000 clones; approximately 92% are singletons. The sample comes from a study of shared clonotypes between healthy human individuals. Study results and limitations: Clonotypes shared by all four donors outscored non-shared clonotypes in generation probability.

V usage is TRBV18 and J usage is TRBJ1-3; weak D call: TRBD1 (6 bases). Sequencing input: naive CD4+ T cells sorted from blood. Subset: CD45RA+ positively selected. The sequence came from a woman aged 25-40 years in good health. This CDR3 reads CASSPNTGQLSGNTIYF. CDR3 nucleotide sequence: TGTGCCAGCTCACCTAACACCGGACAGCTATCTGGAAACACCATATATTTT.